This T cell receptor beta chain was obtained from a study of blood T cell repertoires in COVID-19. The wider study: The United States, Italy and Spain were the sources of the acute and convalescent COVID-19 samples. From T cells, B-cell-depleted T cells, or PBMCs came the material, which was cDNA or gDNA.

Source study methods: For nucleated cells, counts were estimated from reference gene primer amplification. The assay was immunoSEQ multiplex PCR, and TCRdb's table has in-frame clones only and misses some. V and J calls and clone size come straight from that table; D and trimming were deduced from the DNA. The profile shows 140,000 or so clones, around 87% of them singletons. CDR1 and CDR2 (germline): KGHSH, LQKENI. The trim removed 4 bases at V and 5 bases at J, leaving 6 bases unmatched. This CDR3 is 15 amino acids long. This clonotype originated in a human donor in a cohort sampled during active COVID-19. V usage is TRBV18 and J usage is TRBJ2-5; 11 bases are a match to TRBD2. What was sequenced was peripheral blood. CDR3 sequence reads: CASSQLAGEIETQYF. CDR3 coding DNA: TGTGCCAGCTCACAACTAGCGGGAGAGATCGAGACCCAGTACTTC.